This T cell receptor beta chain was profiled in a study of technical replicates of blood from a handful of donors. Assay used: immunoSEQ multiplex PCR; TCRdb lists only in-frame clones, some missing. This table holds roughly 60,000 clones, just under 90% found once. The CDR3 runs to 18 residues. V shed 4 bases and J shed 4 bases, with 23 bases lying between them. Germline V gene data show CDR1 as SGHTA and CDR2 as FQGNSA. The sample comprised PBMCs. This chain joins TRBV7-2 and TRBJ1-3, with D unclear. The receptor was derived from a human donor in good health. Some clones in this sample may be carry-over from other donors' samples. Written as DNA, the CDR3 is TGTGCCAGCAGCTCATACTACCTCAGTAGATCGTCAGGAAACACCATATATTTT. This translates into CASSSYYLSRSSGNTIYF.